These T cell receptor beta chains were read from a single sample in a study of T cells in Graves' hyperthyroidism and ophthalmopathy. TCRdb reprocessed the multiplex PCR reads via MiXCR and lists one record per CDR3 protein. The table lists a few hundred thousand distinct CDR3 sequences, approximately 25% of them singletons. Sequencing used blood. Receptor source: a man aged 45 to 65 with Graves' hyperthyroidism. Both conserved end residues are part of each CDR3. The D gene is left open where the match is weak. For some rows the clone size is stated as once, few or many, or as a class when expanded; others skip it.

J gene: TRBJ1-2; D gene: NA; clone size: NA; V gene: TRBV20-1; CDR3 protein: CSAPGASYGYTF; CDR3 DNA: TGCAGTGCCCCCGGGGCCTCCTATGGCTACACCTTC
J gene: TRBJ2-1; D gene: NA; clone size: few; V gene: TRBV5-1; CDR3 protein: CASSFVTRNEQFF; CDR3 DNA: TGCGCCAGCAGCTTCGTGACAAGGAATGAGCAGTTCTTC
J gene: TRBJ2-3; D gene: TRBD2; clone size: few; V gene: TRBV12-3/TRBV12-4; CDR3 protein: CASSLLALQGLAGISTDTQYF; CDR3 DNA: TGTGCCAGCAGTTTATTAGCTCTGCAGGGACTAGCGGGGATTAGCACAGATACGCAGTATTTT
J gene: TRBJ2-3; D gene: NA; clone size: NA; V gene: TRBV10-3; CDR3 protein: CAISERGPTDTQYF; CDR3 DNA: TGTGCCATCAGTGAACGGGGCCCCACAGATACGCAGTATTTT
J gene: TRBJ2-1; D gene: TRBD2; clone size: NA; V gene: TRBV7-2; CDR3 protein: CASSAGEWYNEQFF; CDR3 DNA: TGTGCCAGCAGCGCGGGGGAGTGGTACAATGAGCAGTTCTTC
J gene: TRBJ2-7; D gene: NA; clone size: NA; V gene: TRBV2; CDR3 protein: CASRVATYEQYF; CDR3 DNA: TGTGCCAGCAGGGTGGCGACCTACGAGCAGTACTTC
J gene: TRBJ2-3; D gene: NA; clone size: few; V gene: TRBV3-1; CDR3 protein: CASSRGQPSVDTQYF; CDR3 DNA: TGTGCCAGCAGCCGCGGACAGCCGTCGGTAGATACGCAGTATTTT
J gene: TRBJ1-1; D gene: TRBD1; clone size: many; V gene: TRBV29-1; CDR3 protein: CSVAGQGPQGTEAFF; CDR3 DNA: TGCAGCGTCGCCGGACAGGGACCGCAGGGCACTGAAGCTTTCTTT
J gene: TRBJ2-7; D gene: TRBD2; clone size: NA; V gene: TRBV7-2; CDR3 protein: CASSLLAGGPRMNEQYF; CDR3 DNA: TGTGCCAGCAGCTTACTAGCGGGAGGGCCGAGGATGAACGAGCAGTACTTC
J gene: TRBJ1-1; D gene: TRBD1; clone size: few; V gene: TRBV3-1; CDR3 protein: CASSQARTGVGTEAFF; CDR3 DNA: TGTGCCAGCAGCCAAGCCAGGACAGGGGTTGGAACTGAAGCTTTCTTT
J gene: TRBJ2-3; D gene: NA; clone size: few; V gene: TRBV7-9; CDR3 protein: CASSLYGKRVSDLGTDTQYF; CDR3 DNA: TGTGCCAGCAGCTTGTATGGAAAGAGGGTCTCCGATTTGGGCACAGATACGCAGTATTTT
J gene: TRBJ2-3; D gene: TRBD2; clone size: NA; V gene: TRBV5-6; CDR3 protein: CASSFRRSGGLSTDTQYF; CDR3 DNA: TGTGCCAGCAGCTTTCGCAGAAGCGGGGGGCTTAGCACAGATACGCAGTATTTT
J gene: TRBJ1-6; D gene: NA; clone size: few; V gene: TRBV3-1; CDR3 protein: CASRQEGSPLHF; CDR3 DNA: TGTGCCAGCAGACAGGAAGGTTCACCCCTCCACTTT
J gene: TRBJ2-1; D gene: TRBD2; clone size: NA; V gene: TRBV24-1; CDR3 protein: CATSDSTSGKYNEQFF; CDR3 DNA: TGTGCCACCAGTGATTCGACTAGCGGGAAATACAATGAGCAGTTCTTC
J gene: TRBJ2-1; D gene: TRBD2; clone size: few; V gene: TRBV7-3; CDR3 protein: CASSLTRLATGYNEQFF; CDR3 DNA: TGTGCCAGCAGCCTAACCAGACTAGCTACCGGATACAATGAGCAGTTCTTC
J gene: TRBJ2-3; D gene: TRBD2; clone size: few; V gene: TRBV20-1; CDR3 protein: CSARDQGTSGDTQYF; CDR3 DNA: TGCAGTGCTAGAGATCAGGGGACTAGCGGAGATACGCAGTATTTT
J gene: TRBJ1-2; D gene: TRBD1; clone size: few; V gene: TRBV19; CDR3 protein: CASSATGTGGADYGYTF; CDR3 DNA: TGTGCCAGTAGTGCTACCGGGACAGGGGGCGCAGACTATGGCTACACCTTC
J gene: TRBJ2-1; D gene: NA; clone size: few; V gene: TRBV20-1; CDR3 protein: CSAREGGRGDNEQFF; CDR3 DNA: TGCAGTGCTAGAGAAGGGGGGCGAGGCGACAATGAGCAGTTCTTC
J gene: TRBJ1-5; D gene: NA; clone size: few; V gene: TRBV19; CDR3 protein: CASNFGGPRQPQHF; CDR3 DNA: TGTGCCAGTAATTTCGGGGGACCCCGGCAGCCCCAGCATTTT
J gene: TRBJ2-1; D gene: NA; clone size: many; V gene: TRBV2; CDR3 protein: CASSGTPTYNEQFF; CDR3 DNA: TGTGCCAGCAGCGGGACACCTACCTACAATGAGCAGTTCTTC
J gene: TRBJ2-7; D gene: TRBD1; clone size: NA; V gene: TRBV5-1; CDR3 protein: CASSIQGENYEQYF; CDR3 DNA: TGCGCCAGCAGCATACAGGGGGAGAACTACGAGCAGTACTTC
J gene: TRBJ2-1; D gene: NA; clone size: few; V gene: TRBV11-2; CDR3 protein: CASSLVRGHNEQFF; CDR3 DNA: TGTGCCAGCAGCTTAGTACGTGGGCACAATGAGCAGTTCTTC
J gene: TRBJ2-5; D gene: NA; clone size: few; V gene: TRBV20-1; CDR3 protein: CSALGGFLSRETQYF; CDR3 DNA: TGCAGTGCCTTAGGGGGGTTTTTGTCTCGGGAGACCCAGTACTTC